The next 18 T cell receptor beta chains were all read from a single sample in a study of cytomegalovirus exposure and HLA in healthy donors. Generated by immunoSEQ multiplex PCR, the TCRdb table keeps only in-frame clones and is missing some. This sample yields about 65,000 clones, of which under 95% are seen a single time; over 1% belongs to the top ten. The sample taken for sequencing was PBMCs. These receptors originate from a woman aged 18-29 years in good health and CMV-seronegative.

The CDR3 spells CATRTGGLYTEAFF. The CDR3 nucleotides read TGTGCCACCCGAACCGGAGGCCTGTACACTGAAGCTTTCTTT. The genes are TRBV19 and TRBJ1-1; no clear D gene. V was cut by 10 bases and J by 3 bases, with 18 bases left in between. CDR1 is LNHDA and CDR2 is SQIVND in the germline V gene (reference sequence). The CDR3 is 14 amino acids.

This rearrangement joins TRBV28 to TRBJ2-3; 16 bases line up with TRBD2. The CDR3 extends over 18 amino acids. Per germline, CDR1 MDHEN and CDR2 SYDVKM. Trimming took 4 bases from V and 3 from J; bases not matched to a gene: 7. The CDR3 spells CASSSSGTSGRETDTQYF. For the CDR3, the DNA is TGTGCCAGCAGTTCATCCGGGACTAGCGGGAGGGAGACAGATACGCAGTATTTT.

The rearrangement links TRBV28 to TRBJ2-7; perhaps TRBD1 as D (6 bases). Germline CDR1 and CDR2: MDHEN and SYDVKM. The CDR3 length is 14 residues. Trimming pared 5 bases from V and 3 bases from J, leaving 14 bases between. CDR3 nucleotides: TGTGCCAGCAGTCTGAGGGGACACTACTACGAGCAGTACTTC. Amino acids: CASSLRGHYYEQYF.

The chain uses TRBV19 and TRBJ2-7; 9 nucleotides match TRBD1. Germline CDR1 and CDR2: LNHDA and SQIVND (reference sequence). V lost 4 bases and J lost 4; bases outside the gene matches: 2. The CDR3 is 13 amino acids. The CDR3 protein is CASSTGTGYEQYF. The CDR3 DNA reads TGTGCCAGTAGTACAGGGACAGGGTACGAGCAGTACTTC.

The chain carries TRBV5-1 and TRBJ1-2, with TRBD1 matching over 9 bases. The ends lost 0 bases at V and 1 base at J; junction bases unmatched: 1. The CDR3 contains 15 residues. CDR1 and CDR2 (germline): SGHRS, YFSETQ. The CDR3 nucleotides are TGCGCCAGCAGCTTGGGGGACAGGGTTAACTATGGCTACACCTTC. Protein product: CASSLGDRVNYGYTF.

The V gene is TRBV6-5, the J gene TRBJ2-1, with no clear D. The CDR3 loop spans 12 amino acids. The germline V gene has CDR1 MNHEY and CDR2 SVGAGI. Trimming left V 3 bases short and J 6 bases short, with 6 bases between. CDR3 in DNA: TGTGCCAGCAGTTATTCCGGCAATGAGCAGTTCTTC. Translated: CASSYSGNEQFF.

The rearrangement joins TRBV7-8 to TRBJ2-1; D remains unclear. V dropped 4 bases and J dropped 8 bases, with 15 bases sitting between them. CDR1 and CDR2 from the germline V gene are SGHVS and FQNEAQ. This CDR3 region has 14 residues. CDR3 protein: CASSSRLSSDEQFF. DNA for the CDR3: TGTGCCAGCAGCTCACGACTCTCTAGTGATGAGCAGTTCTTC.

The chain uses TRBV13 and TRBJ1-1; D remains ambiguous. The CDR3 has 13 amino acids. The germline V gene has CDR1 PRHDT and CDR2 FYEKMQ (reference sequence). Trimming removed 3 bases at V and 3 bases at J, with 8 bases between. CDR3 amino acids: CASSFGPDTEAFF. DNA of the CDR3: TGTGCCAGCAGCTTTGGTCCGGACACTGAAGCTTTCTTT.

V usage is TRBV10-3 and J usage is TRBJ1-1; 7 bases line up with TRBD1. Per germline, CDR1 ENHRY and CDR2 SYGVKD. The CDR3 covers 13 residues. Unmatched junction bases numbered 4, after V lost 6 bases and J lost 3 bases. The CDR3 DNA reads as TGTGCCATCAGCCAAACAGGGGACACTGAAGCTTTCTTT. It codes for CAISQTGDTEAFF.

This sequence joins TRBV2 and TRBJ2-2, with 7 positions matching TRBD1. Germline trimming cut 4 bases from V and 6 bases from J; bases unmatched to any gene: 5. Germline CDR1 reads SNHLY; CDR2 reads FYNNEI. The CDR3 runs to 14 residues. The CDR3 loop is CASSATTGPGELFF. CDR3 sequence (DNA): TGTGCCAGCAGTGCGACGACAGGGCCCGGGGAGCTGTTTTTT.

This chain joins TRBV10-3 and TRBJ2-1; D might be TRBD2 (5 bases). Germline V CDR1 and CDR2: ENHRY, SYGVKD. The CDR3 has 13 residues. Trimming left V 10 bases short and J 2 bases short, with 12 bases between. CDR3 sequence (DNA): TGTGCCACAAAACGGGATACCTACAATGAGCAGTTCTTC. Its protein is CATKRDTYNEQFF.

The genes are TRBV7-3 and TRBJ2-3; D unresolved. Germline values: CDR1 SGHTA, CDR2 FQGTGA. This CDR3 comprises 14 residues. Trimming left V 1 base short and J 2 bases short, with 7 bases between. The CDR3 reads CASSLSDYTDTQYF. CDR3 DNA sequence: TGTGCCAGCAGCTTAAGCGATTACACAGATACGCAGTATTTT.

CDR3 in amino acids: CASSVTTGLYNEQFF. The CDR3 coding sequence is TGTGCCAGCAGCGTTACGACTGGATTATACAATGAGCAGTTCTTC. The chain recombines TRBV7-9 with TRBJ2-1; no reliable D call. Trimming stripped 5 bases from V and 4 bases from J, with 15 bases between. The CDR3 has 15 residues. CDR1 SEHNR and CDR2 FQNEAQ come from the germline V gene (reference sequence).

The chain uses TRBV2 and TRBJ2-7; D is possibly TRBD2 (6 bases). There are 15 residues in the CDR3. The germline gives CDR1 SNHLY, CDR2 FYNNEI. Deletions cut 3 bases from V and 2 bases from J, with 14 bases between. CDR3 in DNA: TGTGCCAGCAGTGATAGCGGCAGTAAAACCTACGAGCAGTACTTC. Translating it yields CASSDSGSKTYEQYF.

The rearrangement joins TRBV2 to TRBJ2-7, with D possibly being TRBD1 (6 bases). V was clipped by 7 bases and J by 3 bases, with 19 bases between them. CDR3 size: 15 residues. Per the germline V gene, CDR1 is SNHLY and CDR2 is FYNNEI. The CDR3 reads CASTPRGTPVYEQYF. The DNA of the CDR3 is TGTGCCAGCACACCTAGGGGGACACCCGTCTACGAGCAGTACTTC.

V gene TRBV18 combines with J gene TRBJ1-2; TRBD1 is a possible D gene (5 bases). This CDR3 is 23 amino acids long. The germline gives CDR1 KGHSH, CDR2 LQKENI. The V end lost 8 bases, the J end lost 3 bases, and 43 bases lay between the germline ends. The CDR3 sequence: CASPNLNRDRKTSQPFAYYGYTF. CDR3 sequence (DNA): TGTGCCAGCCCGAACCTGAATCGAGACAGAAAAACATCGCAGCCCTTCGCCTACTATGGCTACACCTTC.

This chain connects TRBV19 to TRBJ2-1; weak D call: TRBD2 (5 bases). Germline assignment: CDR1 LNHDA and CDR2 SQIVND (reference sequence). Trimming pared 3 bases from V and 7 bases from J, leaving 13 bases between. The CDR3 covers 14 residues. DNA of the CDR3: TGTGCCAGTAGTATCCTGGAGGTTGCTAATGAGCAGTTCTTC. This gives the protein CASSILEVANEQFF.

The V call is TRBV29-1, the J call TRBJ1-3, with D hard to call. Trimming cost V 0 bases and J 0 bases, with 12 bases left between them. This CDR3 is 16 amino acids long. CDR1 is SQVTM and CDR2 is ANQGSEA in the germline V gene. This CDR3 reads CSVEDLSGYSGNTIYF. The CDR3 DNA follows: TGCAGCGTTGAAGATCTTAGCGGATACTCTGGAAACACCATATATTTT. The entire variable domain, with the rest obtained from reference TRBV29-1 and TRBJ1-3, is as follows: SAVISQKPSRDICQRGTSLTIQCQVDSQVTMMFWYRQQPGQSLTLIATANQGSEATYESGFVIDKFPISRPNLTFSTLTVSNMSPEDSSIYLCSVEDLSGYSGNTIYFGEGSWLTVV.